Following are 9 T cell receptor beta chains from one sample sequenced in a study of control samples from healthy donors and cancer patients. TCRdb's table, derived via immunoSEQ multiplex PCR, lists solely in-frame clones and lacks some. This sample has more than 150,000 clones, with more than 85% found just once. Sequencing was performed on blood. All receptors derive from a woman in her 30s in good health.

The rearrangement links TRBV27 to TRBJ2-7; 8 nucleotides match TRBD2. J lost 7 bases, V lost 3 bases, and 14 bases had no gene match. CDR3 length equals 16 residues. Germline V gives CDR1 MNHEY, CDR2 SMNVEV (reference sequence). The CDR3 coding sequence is TGTGCCAGCAGTTTGCAACCCGGGTTTGCGGGAGGTGAGCAGTACTTC. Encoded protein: CASSLQPGFAGGEQYF.

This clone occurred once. The CDR3 reads CATSAVDRGMDGYTF. Written as DNA, the CDR3 is TGTGCCACCAGTGCTGTGGACAGGGGGATGGATGGCTACACCTTC. The chain links TRBV24-1 to TRBJ1-2, with 10 bases identical to TRBD1. Looked up from germline, CDR1 is KGHDR and CDR2 is SFDVKD. The CDR3 extends over 15 amino acids. J lost 6 bases, V lost 5 bases, and 8 bases had no gene match.

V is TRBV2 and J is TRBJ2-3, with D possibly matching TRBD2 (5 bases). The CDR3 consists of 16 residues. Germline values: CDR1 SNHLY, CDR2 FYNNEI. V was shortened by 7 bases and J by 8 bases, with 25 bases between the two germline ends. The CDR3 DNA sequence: TGTGCCAGCACCCAAAGCGGAAATTTTGGGGTCGGTACGCAGTATTTT. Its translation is CASTQSGNFGVGTQYF.

The CDR3 nucleotides are TGTGCCAGCAGCGGCCAAGAGACCCAGTACTTC. Its translation is CASSGQETQYF. The genes are TRBV14 and TRBJ2-5; no reliable D call. Germline-derived CDR1 and CDR2 are SGHDN and FVKESK. The CDR3 has 11 residues. The germline V and J ends were trimmed by 5 bases and 1 base, with 2 bases remaining between them.

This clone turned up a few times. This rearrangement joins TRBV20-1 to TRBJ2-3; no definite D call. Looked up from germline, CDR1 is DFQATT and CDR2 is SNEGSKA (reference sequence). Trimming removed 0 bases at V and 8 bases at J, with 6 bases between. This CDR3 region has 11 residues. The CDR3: CSARDRFTQYF. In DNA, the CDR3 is TGCAGTGCTAGAGATCGCTTTACGCAGTATTTT.

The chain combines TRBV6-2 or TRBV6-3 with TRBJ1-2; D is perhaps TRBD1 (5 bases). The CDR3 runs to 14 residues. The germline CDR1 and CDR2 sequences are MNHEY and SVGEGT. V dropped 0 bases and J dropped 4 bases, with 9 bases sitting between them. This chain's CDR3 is CASSYSKGLYGYTF. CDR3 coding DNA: TGTGCCAGCAGTTACTCGAAGGGGCTCTATGGCTACACCTTC.

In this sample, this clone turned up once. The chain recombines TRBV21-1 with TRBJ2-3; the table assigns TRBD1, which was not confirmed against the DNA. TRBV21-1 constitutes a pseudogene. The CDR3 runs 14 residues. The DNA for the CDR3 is TGTGCCAGCAGCAAAAAGACAGGGGGAGATACGCAGTATTTT. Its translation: CASSKKTGGDTQYF.

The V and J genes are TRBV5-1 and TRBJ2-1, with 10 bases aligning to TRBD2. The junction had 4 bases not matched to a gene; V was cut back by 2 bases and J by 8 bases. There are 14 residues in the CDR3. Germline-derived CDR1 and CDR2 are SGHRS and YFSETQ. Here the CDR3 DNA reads TGCGCCAGCAGCTTACAGCGGGAGGGGCATGAGCAGTTCTTC. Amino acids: CASSLQREGHEQFF.

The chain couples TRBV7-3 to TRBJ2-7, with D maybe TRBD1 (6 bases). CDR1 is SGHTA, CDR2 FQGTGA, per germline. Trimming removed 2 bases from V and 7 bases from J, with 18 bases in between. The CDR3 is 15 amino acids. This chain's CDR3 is CASSLAGAGVYEQYF. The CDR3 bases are TGTGCCAGCAGCTTAGCAGGGGCCGGAGTTTATGAGCAGTACTTC.